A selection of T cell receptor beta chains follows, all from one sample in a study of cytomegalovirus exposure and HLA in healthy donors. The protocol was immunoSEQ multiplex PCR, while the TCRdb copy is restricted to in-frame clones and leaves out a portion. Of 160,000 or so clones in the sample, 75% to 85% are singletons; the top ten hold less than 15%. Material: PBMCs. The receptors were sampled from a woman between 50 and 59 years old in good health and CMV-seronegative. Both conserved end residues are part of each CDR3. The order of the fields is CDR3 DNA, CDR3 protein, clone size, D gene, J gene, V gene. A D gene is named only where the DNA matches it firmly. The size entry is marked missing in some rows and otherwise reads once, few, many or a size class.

TGTGCCAGTAGTACTCCGGGACAGGGGCGCGAGCAGTACTTC | CASSTPGQGREQYF | - | TRBD1 | TRBJ2-7 | TRBV19
TGTGCCAGTAAAGTCGGGGGGACATCGGGGGAGACCCAGTACTTC | CASKVGGTSGETQYF | - | - | TRBJ2-5 | TRBV19
TGCAGCGTCCCAAGAGGCGGGACTAGGCGAGAGACCCAGTACTTC | CSVPRGGTRRETQYF | - | TRBD2 | TRBJ2-5 | TRBV29-1
TGTGCCAGCAGCGTAGACCGGGGTGAGCAGTTCTTC | CASSVDRGEQFF | - | - | TRBJ2-1 | TRBV9
TGTGCCAGCAGCCCTAACCATCTTATCACCGGGGAGCTGTTTTTT | CASSPNHLITGELFF | few | - | TRBJ2-2 | TRBV4-2
TGTGCCAGCGGGGTGGGACAACGGAAGGCGAATAACTATGGCTACACCTTC | CASGVGQRKANNYGYTF | - | - | TRBJ1-2 | TRBV2
TGTGCCAGCAGCCCTAGCGGGATGAAAGAGACCCAGTACTTC | CASSPSGMKETQYF | - | TRBD2 | TRBJ2-5 | TRBV13
TGCGCCAGTGTCCCACTAGCGGGGGGCACAGATACGCAGTATTTT | CASVPLAGGTDTQYF | few | TRBD2 | TRBJ2-3 | TRBV5-1
TGTGCCAGCAGCCGGACAGGAAAAGATCAGCCCCAGCATTTT | CASSRTGKDQPQHF | - | TRBD1 | TRBJ1-5 | TRBV11-2
TGTGCCAGCAGCTTCGGGACAGGGGATGGCTACACCTTC | CASSFGTGDGYTF | - | TRBD1 | TRBJ1-2 | TRBV5-6
TGTGCCAGCAGCTTACCCCTCGGGGGCGGGAGGGCATTGAATGAGCAGTTCTTC | CASSLPLGGGRALNEQFF | - | TRBD2 | TRBJ2-1 | TRBV7-2
TGCAGCGTTCGCGCAGGGATTAGAGATACGCAGTATTTT | CSVRAGIRDTQYF | - | - | TRBJ2-3 | TRBV29-1
TGTGCTAGTGGTTTGGGACAGGGTGTGCATGGCTACACCTTC | CASGLGQGVHGYTF | - | TRBD1 | TRBJ1-2 | TRBV12-5
TGTGCCAGCAGTTACTCAACAGGGGGAGATACTGAAGCTTTCTTT | CASSYSTGGDTEAFF | - | TRBD1 | TRBJ1-1 | TRBV6-5
TGTGCCAGCACCGCCGGACAGGGGAACACCGGGGAGCTGTTTTTT | CASTAGQGNTGELFF | - | TRBD1 | TRBJ2-2 | TRBV11-2
TGTGCCAGCAGTTGGGAGAATCAGGACGTTGGCTACACCTTC | CASSWENQDVGYTF | - | - | TRBJ1-2 | TRBV13
TGCGCCAGCAGCCAAGACTACAGGGGGGGCACTGAAGCTTTCTTT | CASSQDYRGGTEAFF | - | TRBD1 | TRBJ1-1 | TRBV4-3
TGTGCCACCGGAGGGGGCGGCCGGGCAGATACGCAGTATTTT | CATGGGGRADTQYF | - | - | TRBJ2-3 | TRBV19
TGTGCCAGCAGCTTTGGTGGAGGGAGAACTGAAGCTTTCTTT | CASSFGGGRTEAFF | - | - | TRBJ1-1 | TRBV5-6
TGTGCCAGCAGTTCCCTGGTCGGCCAGGGTGGCTACACCTTC | CASSSLVGQGGYTF | - | - | TRBJ1-2 | TRBV27
TGTGCCAGCACCGGAGTAGCGGGGGGGCTCTTAGCCAAAAACATTCAGTACTTC | CASTGVAGGLLAKNIQYF | - | TRBD2 | TRBJ2-4 | TRBV2
TGCAGCGTCGGGACAACAACTAATGAAAAACTGTTTTTT | CSVGTTTNEKLFF | - | - | TRBJ1-4 | TRBV29-1
TGTGCCAGCAGTTCCTCAGGGGGACGTGAAAAACTGTTTTTT | CASSSSGGREKLFF | - | TRBD1 | TRBJ1-4 | TRBV6-6
TGTGCCAGCAGTTTCCTAGGACAGGGGGATGGCTACACCTTC | CASSFLGQGDGYTF | - | TRBD1 | TRBJ1-2 | TRBV27
TGTGCCAGCAGCGAGAACAGGGCTAACTATGGCTACACCTTC | CASSENRANYGYTF | - | - | TRBJ1-2 | TRBV13
TGTGCCAGCAGCTTAGGAGGGGTAGCGGGGGGAGGGAATACCCAGTACTTC | CASSLGGVAGGGNTQYF | - | TRBD2 | TRBJ2-5 | TRBV7-2
TGTGCCAGTAGTTTGATCGGGACAGAGCCTGAAGCTTTCTTT | CASSLIGTEPEAFF | - | TRBD1 | TRBJ1-1 | TRBV19
TGTGCCAGCACCCAGGGGACTAGCGGGAGTGCCGGGGAGCTGTTTTTT | CASTQGTSGSAGELFF | - | TRBD2 | TRBJ2-2 | TRBV2
TGTGCCAGCAGCCAATGGGGGGGCAGCACCGGGGAGCTGTTTTTT | CASSQWGGSTGELFF | - | - | TRBJ2-2 | TRBV11-2
TGCAGCGTTTCAATCCGGGACAGGAACACTGAAGCTTTCTTT | CSVSIRDRNTEAFF | - | TRBD1 | TRBJ1-1 | TRBV29-1
TGCGCCAGCAGCCCCACCTCGACAGCTGAAGCTTTCTTT | CASSPTSTAEAFF | once | - | TRBJ1-1 | TRBV4-1
TGTGCCAGCAGTCCAACAGGGAACTCTGGGGCCAACGTCCTGACTTTC | CASSPTGNSGANVLTF | - | - | TRBJ2-6 | TRBV7-8
TGTGCCAGCAGCCGGGCCGGGACAGCGAACACCGGGGAGCTGTTTTTT | CASSRAGTANTGELFF | few | TRBD1 | TRBJ2-2 | TRBV14
TGTGCCAGCAGCTTAGTATGGGGGGAGGGTAATGAGCAGTTCTTC | CASSLVWGEGNEQFF | once | TRBD2 | TRBJ2-1 | TRBV11-2
TGTGCCAGCAGCCCCTGGAGGAACAGGGGGCGAAACACTGAAGCTTTCTTT | CASSPWRNRGRNTEAFF | - | TRBD1 | TRBJ1-1 | TRBV27
TGTGCCAGCAGCTTGTCAGATAGCAATCAGCCCCAGCATTTT | CASSLSDSNQPQHF | - | - | TRBJ1-5 | TRBV11-2
TGTGCCAGCAGTCCCCTGGGGCAGACCTATAATTCACCCCTCCACTTT | CASSPLGQTYNSPLHF | - | - | TRBJ1-6 | TRBV27
TGTGCCAGCAGTCTCCGGGTTAGCGGGGGGGGCGAGCAGTACTTC | CASSLRVSGGGEQYF | - | TRBD2 | TRBJ2-7 | TRBV28
TGTGCCATCAGGCCCGGGACAGGGACCTTAGATGGCTACACCTTC | CAIRPGTGTLDGYTF | - | TRBD1 | TRBJ1-2 | TRBV10-3
TGCAGCGTTAATGTGGGGACAGGGGGCGACGATACGCAGTATTTT | CSVNVGTGGDDTQYF | few | TRBD1 | TRBJ2-3 | TRBV29-1
TGTGCCAGCAGGGAGATCATACCCCGCACTGAAGCTTTCTTT | CASREIIPRTEAFF | - | - | TRBJ1-1 | TRBV28
TGTGCCAGCAGCTCGACTAGAAACACAGATACGCAGTATTTT | CASSSTRNTDTQYF | - | - | TRBJ2-3 | TRBV7-9
TGTGCCAGCAGCGAGACGACAGGGGGCAGTTATGGCTACACCTTC | CASSETTGGSYGYTF | - | TRBD1 | TRBJ1-2 | TRBV7-2